A single sample is the source of the 13 T cell receptor beta chains below, sequenced in a study of T cell repertoires in cytomegalovirus infection. TCRdb independently ran MiXCR on the reads; one entry per CDR3 protein. This sample has roughly 200,000 distinct CDR3 sequences; about 39% occur once, and the top ten carry approximately 60%. These receptors' targets are unknown. The sample here was CD8+ T cells from cultured PBMCs, taken from culture after CMV antigen stimulation. These receptor sequences come from a human donor in good health (CMV status not recorded). Some clones in this sample may be carry-over from other donors' samples.

The J gene is TRBJ2-5, the V gene TRBV12-3 or TRBV12-4; no clear D gene. The CDR3 has 14 residues. V was trimmed by 4 bases and J by 3 bases, leaving 12 bases between them. The CDR3 sequence is CASSSPQGEETQYF. DNA of the CDR3: TGTGCCAGCAGTTCCCCCCAAGGCGAAGAGACCCAGTACTTC.

This clonotype was observed many times. The CDR3 carries no conserved terminal phenylalanine or tryptophan, so it likely arises from a read error. Because the CDR3's place on the DNA is in doubt, the DNA is left out and the CDR3 is given as listed by TCRdb. The V gene is TRBV12-3 or TRBV12-4, the J gene TRBJ2-5; the tabulated D call, TRBD2, remains unverified against the DNA. 12 amino acids form the CDR3, both terminal residues included. The CDR3 here is CASSLGLAGVSL.

In its sample, this clonotype was seen once. The J gene is TRBJ2-3, the V gene TRBV6-2 or TRBV6-3, with D perhaps TRBD2 (6 bases). The length of the CDR3 is 16 residues. Trimming removed 2 bases from V and 3 bases from J, with 15 bases in between. Germline values: CDR1 MNHEY, CDR2 SVGEGT. The CDR3 coding sequence is TGTGCCAGCAGTTACGAGCCGGGGGAAGGGACAGATACGCAGTATTTT. Translated, it gives CASSYEPGEGTDTQYF.

The genes are TRBV20-1 and TRBJ2-4; a weak D match, TRBD1 (6 bases). The CDR3 is made up of 15 amino acids. V lost 3 bases to trimming and J lost 0 bases, with 12 bases between them. Per the germline V gene, CDR1 is DFQATT and CDR2 is SNEGSKA (reference sequence). Here the CDR3 reads CSARDRSLAKNIQYF. In nucleotides, the CDR3 is TGCAGTGCTAGGGACAGATCCTTAGCCAAAAACATTCAGTACTTC.

This chain joins TRBV7-3 and TRBJ2-2; 8 bases match TRBD1. V shed 5 bases and J 7 bases; nucleotides not matched to a gene: 3. CDR1 is SGHTA and CDR2 is FQGTGA in the germline V gene. CDR3 length: 13 amino acids. CDR3 DNA: TGTGCCAGCAGCGAGACAGGGGTCGGGGAGCTGTTTTTT. Its protein is CASSETGVGELFF.

This clonotype was seen a handful of times. This chain joins TRBV19 and TRBJ2-7; D is unclear. This CDR3 is built from 16 residues. Germline loops: CDR1 LNHDA, CDR2 SQIVND (reference sequence). V was clipped by 6 bases and J by 3 bases, with 21 bases between them. In DNA, the CDR3 is TGTGCCAGTAGGACTGACACAGTAGGCGAAGGCTACGAGCAGTACTTC. Encoded protein: CASRTDTVGEGYEQYF.

The chain carries TRBV7-9 and TRBJ1-2; the match to TRBD1 covers 9 bases. Germline CDR1 and CDR2: SEHNR and FQNEAQ (reference sequence). The CDR3 covers 16 residues. Trimming took 4 bases from V and 0 from J; bases not matched to a gene: 6. The CDR3 bases are TGTGCCAGCAGCTCCCGGGACAGGGAAGCTAACTATGGCTACACCTTC. It encodes CASSSRDREANYGYTF.

The V and J genes are TRBV20-1 and TRBJ1-1, with D unresolved. Germline CDR1 DFQATT, CDR2 SNEGSKA (reference sequence). V was pared by 0 bases and J by 1 base, with 9 bases between. There are 14 residues in the CDR3. In nucleotides, the CDR3 is TGCAGTGCTAGAGAGGGGTTCTGGAACACTGAAGCTTTCTTT. It codes for CSAREGFWNTEAFF.

This sequence joins TRBV7-9 and TRBJ1-1; D unresolved. Per germline, CDR1 SEHNR and CDR2 FQNEAQ (reference sequence). Trimming cost V 1 base and J 3 bases, with 12 bases left between them. This CDR3 is built from 15 residues. CDR3 protein: CASSLVLGVDTEAFF. The CDR3 DNA reads TGTGCCAGCAGCTTAGTACTCGGTGTCGACACTGAAGCTTTCTTT.

Turning to this clonotype: Its ends do not fully match the called genes, so a read error is possible. Here the CDR3 DNA reads TGTGCCAGCAGTATAGCTAGCGGGAGGGTGGATGAGCAGTTCTTC. Its protein is CASSIASGRVDEQFF. J is TRBJ2-1 and V is TRBV19; 12 bases are shared with TRBD2. The CDR3 has 15 residues. The V gene's germline CDR1 is LNHDA and CDR2 SQIVND (reference sequence).

This chain links TRBV27 with TRBJ2-7; no definite D call. Trimming pared 0 bases from V and 3 bases from J, leaving 18 bases between. Germline V lookup: CDR1 MNHEY, CDR2 SMNVEV (reference sequence). The CDR3 is 17 residues long. The CDR3, as DNA: TGTGCCAGCAGTTTATCGAAAGGACCCTCCGTCTTCTACGAGCAGTACTTC. Translation: CASSLSKGPSVFYEQYF.

V usage is TRBV27 and J usage is TRBJ1-6; D remains ambiguous. Trimming cost V 8 bases and J 3 bases, with 11 bases left between them. Looked up from germline, CDR1 is MNHEY and CDR2 is SMNVEV (reference sequence). CDR3 length: 14 amino acids. The CDR3 reads CASGSWGYNSPLHF. The CDR3 DNA sequence: TGTGCCAGCGGATCGTGGGGCTATAATTCACCCCTCCACTTT.

The V gene is TRBV27, the J gene TRBJ2-2; 10 bases map to TRBD2. Unmatched junction bases numbered 8, after V lost 2 bases and J lost 2 bases. This CDR3 is 18 amino acids long. CDR1 is MNHEY and CDR2 is SMNVEV in the germline V gene (reference sequence). The CDR3 protein is CASSLTPRTSGNTGELFF. As DNA, the CDR3 is TGTGCCAGCAGTTTAACGCCCCGGACTAGCGGAAACACCGGGGAGCTGTTTTTT.